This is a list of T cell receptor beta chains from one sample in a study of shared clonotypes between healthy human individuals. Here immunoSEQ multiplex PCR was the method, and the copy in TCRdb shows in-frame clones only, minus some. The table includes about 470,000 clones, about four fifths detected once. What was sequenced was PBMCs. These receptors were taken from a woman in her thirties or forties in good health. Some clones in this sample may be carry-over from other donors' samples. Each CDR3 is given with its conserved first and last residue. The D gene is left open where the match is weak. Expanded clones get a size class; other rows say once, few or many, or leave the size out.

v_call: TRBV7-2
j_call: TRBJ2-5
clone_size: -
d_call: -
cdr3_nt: TGTGCCAGCAGCCTCTACCAAGAGACCCAGTACTTC
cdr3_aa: CASSLYQETQYF

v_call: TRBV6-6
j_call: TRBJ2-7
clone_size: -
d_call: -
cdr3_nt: TGTGCCAGCAGGGACAGAAGCTCCTACGAGCAGTACTTC
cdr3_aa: CASRDRSSYEQYF

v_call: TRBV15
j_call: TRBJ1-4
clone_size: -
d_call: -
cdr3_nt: TGTGCCACCAGCCCCTTGAGGGGAGAAAAACTGTTTTTT
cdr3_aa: CATSPLRGEKLFF

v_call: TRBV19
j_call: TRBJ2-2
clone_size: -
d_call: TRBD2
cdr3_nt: TGTGCCAGTCGACTAGCGGGAGGGCGGGACACCGGGGAGCTGTTTTTT
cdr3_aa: CASRLAGGRDTGELFF

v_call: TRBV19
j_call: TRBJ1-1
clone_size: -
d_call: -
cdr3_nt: TGTGCCAGTAGTTCACAGGTTAACACTGAAGCTTTCTTT
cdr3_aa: CASSSQVNTEAFF

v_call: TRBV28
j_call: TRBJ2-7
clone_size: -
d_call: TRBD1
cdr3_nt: TGTGCCAGCAGGGGACAGGGGTACTACGAGCAGTACTTC
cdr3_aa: CASRGQGYYEQYF

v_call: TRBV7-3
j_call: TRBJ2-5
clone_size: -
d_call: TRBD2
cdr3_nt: TGTGCCAGCAGCTCAGGACTAGCGGGACGAGGAAGAGAGACCCAGTACTTC
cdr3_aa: CASSSGLAGRGRETQYF

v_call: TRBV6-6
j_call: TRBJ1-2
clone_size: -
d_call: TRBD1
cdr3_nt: TGTGCCAGCAGCCGGACAGGGGACTATGGCTACACCTTC
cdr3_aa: CASSRTGDYGYTF

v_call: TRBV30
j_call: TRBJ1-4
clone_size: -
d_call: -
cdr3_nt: TGTGCCTGGAGTCAGGCACTCCTCAATGAAAAACTGTTTTTT
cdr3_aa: CAWSQALLNEKLFF

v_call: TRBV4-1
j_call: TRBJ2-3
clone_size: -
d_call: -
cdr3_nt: TGCGCCAGCAGCCAAGCCCCACCGCAGGCGCAGTATTTT
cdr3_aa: CASSQAPPQAQYF

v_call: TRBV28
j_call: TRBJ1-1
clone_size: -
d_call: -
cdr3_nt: TGTGCCAGCAGCAGAGCGGTTTCCACTGAAGCTTTCTTT
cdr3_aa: CASSRAVSTEAFF

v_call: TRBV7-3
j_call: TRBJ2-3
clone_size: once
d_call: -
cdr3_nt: TGTGCCAGCAGCTTGGGACTTTCCACAGATACGCAGTATTTT
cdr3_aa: CASSLGLSTDTQYF

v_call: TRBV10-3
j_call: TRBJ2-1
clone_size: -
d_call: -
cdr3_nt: TGTGCCATCAGTGAGTCCACGGGAGAGGGCAATGAGCAGTTCTTC
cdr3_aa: CAISESTGEGNEQFF

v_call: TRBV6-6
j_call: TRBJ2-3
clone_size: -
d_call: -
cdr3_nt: TGTGCCAGCAGTTACTCGGCTACTAGCCGTGGGGATACGCAGTATTTT
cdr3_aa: CASSYSATSRGDTQYF

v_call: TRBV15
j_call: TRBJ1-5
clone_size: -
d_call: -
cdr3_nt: TGTGCCACCAGCAGAGGAGAGGATCAGCCCCAGCATTTT
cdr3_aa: CATSRGEDQPQHF

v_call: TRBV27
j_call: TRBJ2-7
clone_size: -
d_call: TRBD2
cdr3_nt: TGTGCCAGCAGTTTATGGGGACTAGCGGGACCCAGCGGCGAGCAGTACTTC
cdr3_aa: CASSLWGLAGPSGEQYF

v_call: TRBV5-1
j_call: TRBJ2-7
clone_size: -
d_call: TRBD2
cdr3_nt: TGCGCCAGCACCTCAGTCCCGGGACTAGCGGGAGGCTCCTACGAGCAGTACTTC
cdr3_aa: CASTSVPGLAGGSYEQYF

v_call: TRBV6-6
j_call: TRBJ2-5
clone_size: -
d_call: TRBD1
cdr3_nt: TGTGCCAGCAGTTACCCTGACAGGGGACGGGAGCAGTACTTC
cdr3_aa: CASSYPDRGREQYF

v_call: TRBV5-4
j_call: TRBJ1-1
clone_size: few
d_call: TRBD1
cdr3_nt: TGTGCCAGCAGTCCGTACTCACCCGGGACAGTCTACCTACTGAACACTGAAGCTTTCTTT
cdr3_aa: CASSPYSPGTVYLLNTEAFF

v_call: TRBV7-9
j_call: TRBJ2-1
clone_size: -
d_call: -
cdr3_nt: TGTGCCAGCAGCTTATCCCCTCTCATCTCCTACAATGAGCAGTTCTTC
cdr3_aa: CASSLSPLISYNEQFF

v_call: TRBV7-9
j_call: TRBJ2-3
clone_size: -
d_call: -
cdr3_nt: TGTGCCAGCAGCTTACCCGACGAGCGAGTCACAGATACGCAGTATTTT
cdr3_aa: CASSLPDERVTDTQYF

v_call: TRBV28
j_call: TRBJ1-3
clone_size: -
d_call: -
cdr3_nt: TGTGCCAGCAGTTTCGGGGTCTCAGGAGGAAACACCATATATTTT
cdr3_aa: CASSFGVSGGNTIYF

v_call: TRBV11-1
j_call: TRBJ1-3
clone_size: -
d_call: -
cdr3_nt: TGTGCCAGCAGCTTACAGATAAACACTGGAAACACCATATATTTT
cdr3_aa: CASSLQINTGNTIYF

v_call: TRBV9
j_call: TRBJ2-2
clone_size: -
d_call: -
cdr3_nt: TGTGCCAGCAGCGATCCGAGGGCCGGGGAGCTGTTTTTT
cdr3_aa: CASSDPRAGELFF

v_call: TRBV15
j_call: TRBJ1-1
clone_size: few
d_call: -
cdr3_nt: TGTGCCACCAGCAGTCACGCGGGGAGGACTGAAGCTTTCTTT
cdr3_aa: CATSSHAGRTEAFF

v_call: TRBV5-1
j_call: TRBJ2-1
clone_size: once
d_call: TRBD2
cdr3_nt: TGCGCCAGCAGCACTCCCCGGGACTACCTTCCCAATGAGCAGTTCTTC
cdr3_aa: CASSTPRDYLPNEQFF

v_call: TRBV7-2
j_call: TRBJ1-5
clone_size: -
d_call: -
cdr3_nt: TGTGCCAGCAGGCCGCCAGGGAGCAATCAGCCCCAGCATTTT
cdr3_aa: CASRPPGSNQPQHF